Shown below are 20 T cell receptor beta chains from a single sample sequenced in a study of blood T cell repertoires in COVID-19. TCRdb's copy holds only in-frame clones and misses some; the assay was immunoSEQ multiplex PCR. The repertoire includes 140,000 or so clones, over 80% of them detected once, and more than 5% sits in the top ten. Sequencing was performed on PBMCs or T cells enriched from blood (not recorded which). The receptors originated from a middle-aged woman who had recovered from COVID-19.

The V and J genes are TRBV6-1 and TRBJ2-2; a weak D match, TRBD1 (6 bases). The CDR3 length is 15 residues. Trimming pared 0 bases from V and 7 bases from J, leaving 12 bases between. Germline V gene data show CDR1 as MNHNS and CDR2 as SASEGT. The CDR3 spells CASSEAQGGIGELFF. Here the CDR3 DNA reads TGTGCCAGCAGTGAAGCACAGGGTGGAATCGGGGAGCTGTTTTTT.

The J gene is TRBJ2-1, the V gene TRBV24-1, with D perhaps matching TRBD2 (5 bases). Looked up from germline, CDR1 is KGHDR and CDR2 is SFDVKD. The V gene lost 3 bases and the J gene lost 13 bases, with 9 bases spanning the gap. The CDR3 consists of 11 residues. As DNA, the CDR3 is TGTGCCACCAGTGATAGAGGGCGACAGTTCTTC. Protein product: CATSDRGRQFF.

This sequence joins TRBV15 and TRBJ1-5, with D hard to call. Per germline, CDR1 LNHNV and CDR2 YYDKDF (reference sequence). The V end lost 0 bases, the J end lost 5 bases, and 20 bases lay between the germline ends. There are 18 residues in the CDR3. The chain's CDR3 is CATSRDPLAGFSDQPQHF. The CDR3 nucleotides read TGTGCCACCAGCAGAGATCCTCTGGCGGGGTTCAGCGATCAGCCCCAGCATTTT.

This chain joins TRBV2 and TRBJ1-1; tentatively, D is TRBD1 (6 bases). This CDR3 is 15 amino acids long. V was clipped by 7 bases and J by 4 bases, with 19 bases between them. Germline V gene data show CDR1 as SNHLY and CDR2 as FYNNEI. This CDR3 reads CASTTEGVGFTEAFF. The CDR3 coding sequence is TGTGCCAGCACCACCGAGGGGGTTGGATTCACTGAAGCTTTCTTT.

The genes are TRBV10-3 and TRBJ2-3; 12 bases line up with TRBD2. V lost 0 bases to trimming and J lost 4 bases; unmatched junction nucleotides: 2. The CDR3 is made up of 16 amino acids. From germline, CDR1 is ENHRY and CDR2 SYGVKD. The CDR3 region is CAISESSSGRADTQYF. CDR3 DNA sequence: TGTGCCATCAGTGAGTCGTCTAGCGGGAGGGCAGATACGCAGTATTTT.

This rearrangement joins TRBV19 to TRBJ2-6; D call uncertain. The CDR3 is 15 residues long. CDR1 and CDR2 (germline): LNHDA, SQIVND (reference sequence). Trimming removed 3 bases at V and 0 bases at J, with 6 bases between. This CDR3 is CASSIQDSGANVLTF. The CDR3 nucleotides read TGTGCCAGTAGTATTCAGGACTCTGGGGCCAACGTCCTGACTTTC.

The chain couples TRBV4-1 to TRBJ1-2; unclear D gene. This CDR3 contains 16 residues. V was trimmed by 1 base and J by 8 bases, leaving 20 bases between them. From germline, CDR1 is MGHRA and CDR2 YSYEKL. For the CDR3, the DNA is TGCGCCAGCAGCCAAGTTCTTAGAGGTCCCTGGCCGGGCTACACCTTC. Protein product: CASSQVLRGPWPGYTF.

This chain joins TRBV18 and TRBJ1-4, with D possibly being TRBD1 (5 bases). Germline V gene sequence: CDR1 KGHSH, CDR2 LQKENI. Trimming took 3 bases from V and 4 from J, leaving 9 bases between them. This CDR3 contains 14 residues. CDR3 DNA sequence: TGTGCCAGCTCACCGCGGGGGGTTAATGAAAAACTGTTTTTT. As protein: CASSPRGVNEKLFF.

This clone was picked up one time. The chain recombines TRBV4-2 with TRBJ2-7; D possibly corresponds to TRBD2 (5 bases). The CDR3 is 14 amino acids. V was cut by 2 bases and J by 7 bases, with 15 bases left in between. Germline assignment: CDR1 LGHNA and CDR2 YNFKEQ. CDR3 DNA: TGTGCCAGCAGCCAATCGGACTCCAGAGGGGAGCAGTACTTC. Amino acid sequence: CASSQSDSRGEQYF.

The V gene is TRBV18, the J gene TRBJ1-3, with D possibly matching TRBD1 (6 bases). V was trimmed by 3 bases and J by 8 bases, leaving 14 bases between them. The germline CDR1 and CDR2 sequences are KGHSH and LQKENI. This CDR3 spans 14 amino acids. The CDR3 nucleotides read TGTGCCAGCTCACCGACAGGACACAGGGACACCATATATTTT. Translating it yields CASSPTGHRDTIYF.

This clone was seen a handful of times. The V call is TRBV9, the J call TRBJ2-3; D is uncertain. Germline V gene sequence: CDR1 SGDLS, CDR2 YYNGEE. The CDR3 spans 13 residues. Between the trimmed V and J ends, which lost 0 bases and 5 bases, there was a span of 7 bases. The CDR3: CASSVDLGDTQYF. The CDR3 DNA reads as TGTGCCAGCAGCGTAGACCTCGGAGATACGCAGTATTTT.

CDR3: CASSERSYYEQYF. CDR3 DNA: TGTGCCAGCAGTGAACGGTCGTACTACGAGCAGTACTTC. The chain couples TRBV6-1 to TRBJ2-7; D is ambiguous. The CDR3 has 13 residues. Trimming took 2 bases from V and 3 from J, leaving 8 bases between them. Germline V gives CDR1 MNHNS, CDR2 SASEGT.

The sample holds a few counts of this clone. The chain couples TRBV7-9 to TRBJ2-1; D might be TRBD2 (5 bases). Trimming left V 10 bases short and J 5 bases short, with 9 bases between. This CDR3 has 11 amino acids. CDR1 is SEHNR and CDR2 is FQNEAQ in the germline V gene (reference sequence). The CDR3 nucleotides read TGTGCCACTGGACTCCACAATGAGCAGTTCTTC. It yields the protein CATGLHNEQFF.

The chain combines TRBV18 with TRBJ1-3; 7 bases are shared with TRBD1. Germline V gives CDR1 KGHSH, CDR2 LQKENI. After removal of 4 bases from V and 1 base from J, the junction contained 7 bases not matched to a gene. This CDR3 comprises 16 residues. The CDR3 protein is CASSLGQPKSGNTIYF. The CDR3 DNA is TGTGCCAGCTCACTGGGACAGCCGAAATCTGGAAACACCATATATTTT.

The gene calls are TRBV6-5 and TRBJ2-2; the match to TRBD2 covers 7 bases. The CDR3 totals 15 residues. Germline values: CDR1 MNHEY, CDR2 SVGAGI. V dropped 8 bases and J dropped 7; count of bases not matched to a gene: 13. The CDR3 here is CASWMGGTARGELFF. CDR3 sequence (DNA): TGTGCCAGCTGGATGGGGGGGACGGCCCGCGGGGAGCTGTTTTTT.

The rearrangement links TRBV19 to TRBJ2-1; 7 nucleotides match TRBD2. CDR1 and CDR2 from the germline V gene are LNHDA and SQIVND (reference sequence). The CDR3 consists of 14 residues. V was pared by 2 bases and J by 4 bases, with 2 bases of the junction left unmatched. DNA for the CDR3: TGTGCCAGTAGTATAAGCGGGGCTTACAATGAGCAGTTCTTC. This gives the protein CASSISGAYNEQFF. The full variable domain, with the rest looked up from reference TRBV19 and TRBJ2-1, is DGGITQSPKYLFRKEGQNVTLSCEQNLNHDAMYWYRQDPGQGLRLIYYSQIVNDFQKGDIAEGYSVSREKKESFPLTVTSAQKNPTAFYLCASSISGAYNEQFFGPGTRLTVL.

The chain has TRBV29-1 and TRBJ2-7; 12 positions agree with TRBD1. The CDR3 contains 13 residues. CDR1 is SQVTM, CDR2 ANQGSEA, per germline. V was pared by 7 bases and J by 6 bases, with 7 bases of the junction left unmatched. CDR3 region: CSGTGTGGIEQYF. The CDR3 region has the DNA TGCAGCGGTACCGGGACAGGGGGCATCGAGCAGTACTTC.

This chain joins TRBV18 and TRBJ1-1, with unresolved D. Germline values: CDR1 KGHSH, CDR2 LQKENI. This CDR3 region has 13 residues. Trimming took off 2 bases at V and 1 base at J, with 5 bases between the two ends. The CDR3 region is CASSPAENTEAFF. The CDR3 nucleotides read TGTGCCAGCTCACCAGCAGAGAACACTGAAGCTTTCTTT.

This chain connects TRBV3-1 (or the pseudogene TRBV3-2) to TRBJ1-2; 11 bases are a match to TRBD1. V shed 4 bases and J 7 bases; nucleotides not matched to a gene: 5. The CDR3 has 14 amino acids. CDR1 and CDR2 from the germline V gene are LGHDT and YNNKEL (reference sequence). CDR3 DNA: TGTGCCAGCAGCCTACCGGGACAGGGGGGTGGCTACACCTTC. Translating gives CASSLPGQGGGYTF.

This rearrangement joins TRBV9 to TRBJ1-1, with 9 bases that match TRBD1. This CDR3 has 15 residues. Germline trimming cut 4 bases from V and 1 base from J; bases unmatched to any gene: 5. Germline CDR1 and CDR2: SGDLS and YYNGEE. The CDR3 nucleotides are TGTGCCAGCAGCCCCGTGGGACAGGGGAACACTGAAGCTTTCTTT. It yields the protein CASSPVGQGNTEAFF.